A single sample gave rise to the 4 T cell receptor beta chains below, sequenced in a study of shared clonotypes between healthy human individuals (dated by TCRdb to about 2020). Libraries were made using the immunoSEQ multiplex PCR assay. TCRdb holds this immuneACCESS table with in-frame rearrangements only. Some clones are missing; in checked studies, unresolved V genes explain under half, and the rest has no known cause. The sample has fewer than 650,000 clones on record, about 80% of them singletons. Of the sample, around 11% is held by the ten largest clones. The material sequenced was PBMCs. These receptors were obtained from a woman between 35 and 50 years old in good health. Some clones in this sample may be carry-over from other donors' samples.

J is TRBJ1-3 and V is TRBV5-5, with D hard to call. Trimming removed 5 bases at V and 0 bases at J, with 9 bases between. Germline CDR1 SGHKS, CDR2 YYEKEE (reference sequence). CDR3 length: 14 residues. The CDR3 DNA follows: TGTGCCAGCAGGCCGATTATCTCTGGAAACACCATATATTTT. Amino acid sequence: CASRPIISGNTIYF.

On this clone itself: Since a much larger clone is just one base distant, this may be a read error. The rearrangement links TRBV30 to TRBJ2-3; D possibly corresponds to TRBD1 (5 bases). The DNA end is more similar to TRBJ1-5, so the J call may be wrong. Germline CDR1 GTSNPN, CDR2 SVGIG (reference sequence). The CDR3 spans 19 residues. CDR3 sequence reads: CAWGSGLAGGAGSTDTQHF. The CDR3 nucleotides read TGTGCCTGGGGCTCGGGACTAGCGGGAGGTGCTGGAAGCACAGATACGCAGCATTTT.

The rearrangement uses TRBV6-1 and TRBJ2-2, with TRBD2 matching over 12 bases. Germline trimming cut 8 bases from V and 10 bases from J; bases unmatched to any gene: 2. The germline gives CDR1 MNHNS, CDR2 SASEGT. CDR3 size: 12 residues. CDR3 protein: CASGLAGMELFF. The CDR3 region has the DNA TGTGCCAGCGGACTAGCGGGAATGGAGCTGTTTTTT.

This clone was detected a few times. A read error is the likely source, as a far larger clone sits one nucleotide away. The V gene is TRBV2, the J gene TRBJ2-7; D may match TRBD1 or TRBD2 (5 bases each). Germline assignment: CDR1 SNHLY and CDR2 FYNNEI. The CDR3 has 14 amino acids. Deletions cut 7 bases from V and 6 bases from J, with 19 bases between. The CDR3 nucleotides read TGTGCCAGCAAGTACCGGGACGCCTCGGCCGAGCAGTACTTC. As protein: CASKYRDASAEQYF. Combining the CDR3 with reference TRBV2 and TRBJ2-7 gives the whole variable domain EPEVTQTPSHQVTQMGQEVILRCVPISNHLYFYWYRQILGQKVEFLVSFYNNEISEKSEIFDDQFSVERPDGSNFTLKIRSTKLEDSAMYFCASKYRDASAEQYFGPGTRLTVT.